What follows are 17 T cell receptor beta chains derived from one specimen sequenced in a study of early T cells in non-severe SARS-CoV-2 infection. Via MiXCR, TCRdb re-called the 5' RACE reads, giving one row per CDR3 protein. The table shows tens of thousands of distinct CDR3 sequences, with about 9.9% occurring only once. The sequencing input was whole blood. The receptor source for this set is an adult who was a healthcare worker with PCR-confirmed SARS-CoV-2 infection or an uninfected control (not recorded which).

The CDR3 sequence is CASSRSWGPDEQFF. The CDR3 DNA is TGTGCCAGCAGCCGTAGTTGGGGGCCCGATGAGCAGTTCTTC. This sequence joins TRBV9 and TRBJ2-1; D may be TRBD1 (6 bases). Trimming left V 4 bases short and J 8 bases short, with 16 bases between. The CDR3 has 14 amino acids. Looked up from germline, CDR1 is SGDLS and CDR2 is YYNGEE.

This clonotype was seen ten or more times. The rearrangement links TRBV28 to TRBJ2-7; weak D call: TRBD2 (6 bases). Trimming pared 5 bases from V and 0 bases from J, leaving 8 bases between. The V gene's germline CDR1 is MDHEN and CDR2 SYDVKM. CDR3 length: 13 residues. The CDR3 DNA is TGTGCCAGCAGTGGGAGGAGCTCCTACGAGCAGTACTTC. It translates to CASSGRSSYEQYF.

The chain uses TRBV5-6 and TRBJ2-5; 10 bases map to TRBD2. Per germline, CDR1 SGHDT and CDR2 YYEEEE. The J segment lost 0 bases and the V segment lost 0 bases, leaving 5 bases of the junction unmatched. The CDR3 totals 17 residues. In nucleotides, the CDR3 is TGTGCCAGCAGCTTGGTTCTAGCGGGGGCCGACCAAGAGACCCAGTACTTC. It encodes CASSLVLAGADQETQYF.

This clonotype was observed at least ten times. The gene calls are TRBV6-2 or TRBV6-3 and TRBJ2-4; 9 bases fit TRBD2. The CDR3 runs 13 residues. CDR1 and CDR2 (germline): MNHEY, SVGEGT. After removal of 11 bases from V and 12 bases from J, the junction contained 14 bases not matched to a gene. CDR3: CAGSPGLAFPQYF. CDR3 nucleotide sequence: TGTGCCGGTTCCCCGGGACTAGCATTCCCTCAGTACTTC.

This clonotype was observed a few times. The J gene is TRBJ2-5, the V gene TRBV9; D not certain. The CDR3 extends over 14 amino acids. Trimming took off 3 bases at V and 5 bases at J, with 14 bases between the two ends. Germline V gene sequence: CDR1 SGDLS, CDR2 YYNGEE. The CDR3 DNA is TGTGCCAGCAGCGAGAGGCCCAGGCCGGAGACCCAGTACTTC. It codes for CASSERPRPETQYF.

Of note for this clonotype: This is likely a read error, given that the CDR3 carries no conserved phenylalanine or tryptophan at its end. The genes are TRBV7-2 and TRBJ2-6; perhaps TRBD2 as D (5 bases). Between the trimmed V and J ends, which lost 5 bases and 0 bases, there was a span of 17 bases. There are 18 residues in the CDR3. Per germline, CDR1 SGHTA and CDR2 FQGNSA. The CDR3 nucleotides are TGTGCCAGCAGCCCACCAAGGACTCGGATCTCTGGGGCCAACGTCCTGACTTTG. It encodes CASSPPRTRISGANVLTL.

This clonotype was picked up a small number of times. The chain uses TRBV2 and TRBJ2-5; D remains unclear. The CDR3 contains 14 residues. The V gene's germline CDR1 is SNHLY and CDR2 FYNNEI. The germline V and J ends were trimmed by 6 bases and 0 bases, with 11 bases remaining between them. The CDR3 sequence is CASRETSYQETQYF. The CDR3, as DNA: TGTGCCAGCAGGGAGACATCGTACCAAGAGACCCAGTACTTC. The variable domain in full, with the rest retrieved from reference TRBV2 and TRBJ2-5, is EPEVTQTPSHQVTQMGQEVILRCVPISNHLYFYWYRQILGQKVEFLVSFYNNEISEKSEIFDDQFSVERPDGSNFTLKIRSTKLEDSAMYFCASRETSYQETQYFGPGTRLLVL.

This clonotype was seen a few times. The V call is TRBV7-7, the J call TRBJ2-5, with D maybe TRBD2 (6 bases). V lost 3 bases to trimming and J lost 2 bases, with 19 bases between them. Germline CDR1 is SSHAT and CDR2 is FNYEAQ (reference sequence). The CDR3 has 17 residues. The CDR3 DNA reads as TGTGCCAGCAGCTTGTTCTCAGGACTATCACTACAAGAGACCCAGTACTTC. This gives the protein CASSLFSGLSLQETQYF.

This clonotype was seen at least ten times. The chain has TRBV23-1 and TRBJ2-6; 9 bases are a match to TRBD1. TRBV23-1 is an open reading frame whose function is uncertain. Trimming cost V 9 bases and J 4 bases; bases outside gene matches: 13. This CDR3 spans 17 amino acids. The CDR3 coding sequence is TGCGCCAGGACCAAGGGGGACAGGGTGAGAGGGGCCAACGTCCTGACTTTC. As protein: CARTKGDRVRGANVLTF.

A few counts support this clonotype. This sequence joins TRBV3-1 and TRBJ1-2, with D perhaps matching TRBD1 (5 bases). Trimming stripped 2 bases from V and 2 bases from J, with 15 bases between. In germline, CDR1 is LGHDT, CDR2 YNNKEL (reference sequence). The CDR3 sequence is 16 residues long. CDR3 in amino acids: CASSQPGNGGNYGYTF. For the CDR3, the DNA is TGTGCCAGCAGCCAACCAGGGAACGGAGGGAACTATGGCTACACCTTC. The full variable domain, with the rest looked up from reference TRBV3-1 and TRBJ1-2, is DTAVSQTPKYLVTQMGNDKSIKCEQNLGHDTMYWYKQDSKKFLKIMFSYNNKELIINETVPNRFSPKSPDKAHLNLHINSLELGDSAVYFCASSQPGNGGNYGYTFGSGTRLTVV.

This clonotype was detected many times. This rearrangement joins TRBV30 to TRBJ1-2; weak D call: TRBD1 (6 bases). Germline lookup yields CDR1 GTSNPN and CDR2 SVGIG (reference sequence). Trimming shortened V by 3 bases and J by 1 base, and 9 bases separated the two germline ends. The CDR3 extends over 13 amino acids. This chain's CDR3 is CAWSRQVNYGYTF. As DNA, the CDR3 is TGTGCCTGGAGCCGACAGGTTAACTATGGCTACACCTTC.

This rearrangement joins TRBV29-1 to TRBJ2-1; D might be TRBD1 (5 bases). The CDR3 has 14 residues. Germline V gene data show CDR1 as SQVTM and CDR2 as ANQGSEA. The germline V and J ends were trimmed by 8 bases and 4 bases, with 18 bases remaining between them. CDR3 DNA sequence: TGCAGCATAAGGGGTCGGCAGGAGTACAATGAGCAGTTCTTC. It codes for CSIRGRQEYNEQFF.

This chain links TRBV24-1 with TRBJ2-2; TRBD1 matches at 7 bases. CDR1 is KGHDR, CDR2 SFDVKD, per germline. J gave up 7 bases and V 4 bases, and 8 bases lay outside the gene matches. The CDR3 totals 15 residues. CDR3 region: CATSDPDRNSGELFF. CDR3 in DNA: TGTGCCACCAGTGACCCGGACAGGAATAGCGGGGAGCTGTTTTTT.

This clonotype is medium-sized in the sample. This sequence joins TRBV7-2 and TRBJ1-2, with TRBD1 identical over 11 bases. Germline loops: CDR1 SGHTA, CDR2 FQGNSA. This CDR3 spans 13 amino acids. V was clipped by 4 bases and J by 8 bases; unmatched bases: 3. The CDR3 DNA reads TGTGCCAGCAGCTCCGGGACAGGGGGAGGCTACACCTTC. Translated, it gives CASSSGTGGGYTF.

This clonotype came up many times. This sequence joins TRBV29-1 and TRBJ2-5; 14 bases are shared with TRBD2. The CDR3 has 14 residues. The germline gives CDR1 SQVTM, CDR2 ANQGSEA. V lost 7 bases and J lost 5; bases outside the gene matches: 6. The CDR3 DNA reads TGCAGCGCCTTGACTAGCGGGGGGGTTGAGACCCAGTACTTC. Protein: CSALTSGGVETQYF. Full variable domain (missing parts from reference TRBV29-1 and TRBJ2-5): SAVISQKPSRDICQRGTSLTIQCQVDSQVTMMFWYRQQPGQSLTLIATANQGSEATYESGFVIDKFPISRPNLTFSTLTVSNMSPEDSSIYLCSALTSGGVETQYFGPGTRLLVL.

Many counts were recorded for this clonotype. V and J are TRBV7-9 and TRBJ1-6, with D possibly being TRBD1 (5 bases). The CDR3 sequence is 14 residues long. Germline loops: CDR1 SEHNR, CDR2 FQNEAQ (reference sequence). V lost 5 bases and J lost 10, with 15 bases in between. CDR3 in amino acids: CASSKAQGRSPLHF. The CDR3 DNA follows: TGTGCCAGCAGCAAAGCTCAGGGACGGTCACCCCTCCACTTT. Combining the CDR3 with reference TRBV7-9 and TRBJ1-6 gives the whole variable domain DTGVSQNPRHKITKRGQNVTFRCDPISEHNRLYWYRQTLGQGPEFLTYFQNEAQLEKSRLLSDRFSAERPKGSFSTLEIQRTEQGDSAMYLCASSKAQGRSPLHFGNGTRLTVT.

The V call is TRBV3-1, the J call TRBJ2-7; D is undetermined. The CDR3 runs to 12 residues. The V end was cut by 0 bases, the J end by 5 bases, with 5 bases between. The V gene's germline CDR1 is LGHDT and CDR2 YNNKEL (reference sequence). CDR3 sequence: CASSQDTDEQYF. CDR3 nucleotide sequence: TGTGCCAGCAGCCAAGATACCGACGAGCAGTACTTC.